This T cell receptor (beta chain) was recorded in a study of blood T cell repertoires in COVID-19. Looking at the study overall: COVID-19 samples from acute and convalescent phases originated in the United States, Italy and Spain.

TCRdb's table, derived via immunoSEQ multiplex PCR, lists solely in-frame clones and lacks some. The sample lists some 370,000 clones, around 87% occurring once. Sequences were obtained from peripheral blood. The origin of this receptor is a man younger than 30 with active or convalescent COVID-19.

The CDR3 sequence is CASSLTSGGEQYF. The CDR3 DNA follows: TGTGCCAGCAGTTTGACTAGCGGGGGCGAGCAGTACTTC. The rearrangement uses TRBV12-3 or TRBV12-4 and TRBJ2-7; 12 bases fit TRBD2. The ends lost 3 bases at V and 6 bases at J; junction bases unmatched: 0. The CDR3 is 13 residues long.